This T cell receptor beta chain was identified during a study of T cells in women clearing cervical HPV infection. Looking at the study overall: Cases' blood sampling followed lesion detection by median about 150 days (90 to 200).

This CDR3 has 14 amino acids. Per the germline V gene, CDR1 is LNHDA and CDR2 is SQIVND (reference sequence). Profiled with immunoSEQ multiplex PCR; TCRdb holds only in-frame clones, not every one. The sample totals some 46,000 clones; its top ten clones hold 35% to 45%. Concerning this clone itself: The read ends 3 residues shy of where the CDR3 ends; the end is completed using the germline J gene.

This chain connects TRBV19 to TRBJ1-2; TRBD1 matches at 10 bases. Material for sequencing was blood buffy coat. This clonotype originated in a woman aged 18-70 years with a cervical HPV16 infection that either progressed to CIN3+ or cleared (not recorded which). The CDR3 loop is CASSIGTGVDGYTF. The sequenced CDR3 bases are TGTGCCAGTAGTATCGGGACAGGGGTGGACGGC.